This is a list of T cell receptor beta chains from one sample in a study of early T cells in non-severe SARS-CoV-2 infection. TCRdb reprocessed the 5' RACE reads via MiXCR and lists one record per CDR3 protein. The sample contains about 90,000 distinct CDR3 sequences, around 12% of which appear only once. The starting material was whole blood, obtained at baseline. Every receptor here comes from an adult who was a healthcare worker with PCR-confirmed SARS-CoV-2 infection or an uninfected control (not recorded which). The CDR3 runs from the conserved cysteine through the conserved F or W. The D gene is left open where the match is weak. Only some rows state a clone size, as once, few, many or a class for expanded clones.

j_call d_call v_call clone_size cdr3_nt cdr3_aa
TRBJ1-4 NA TRBV2 few TGTGCCAGCAAGAAGACTGCAACTAATGAAAAACTGTTTTTT CASKKTATNEKLFF
TRBJ2-2 TRBD1 TRBV3-1 many TGTGCCAGCAGCCCCTCAGGGGGTTGGGGCACCGGGGAGCTGTTTTTT CASSPSGGWGTGELFF
TRBJ1-4 TRBD1 TRBV3-1 few TGTGCCAGCAGCCGGATCGCGAGGGGGCGGGAAAAACTGTTTTTT CASSRIARGREKLFF
TRBJ2-5 NA TRBV5-1 NA TGCGCCAGCAGCTCGACCTTGAACTGGAGGGAGACCCAGTACTTC CASSSTLNWRETQYF
TRBJ2-1 TRBD2 TRBV27 NA TGTGCCAGCAGTTTGGCTAGCGGGAGTCTCATGAATGAGCAGTTCTTC CASSLASGSLMNEQFF
TRBJ2-7 NA TRBV9 NA TGTGCCAGCAGCGCCGATGACACCCTCTCCTACGAGCAGTACTTC CASSADDTLSYEQYF
TRBJ2-5 TRBD2 TRBV7-8 few TGTGCCAGCAGGGATTCGGGACTAGCGGCAAGAGGGACCCAGTACTTC CASRDSGLAARGTQYF
TRBJ2-3 TRBD2 TRBV5-5 many TGTGCCAGCAGCGAATCCGGACTAGCGGGGGGGCCCGATAGAACAGATACGCAGTATTTT CASSESGLAGGPDRTDTQYF
TRBJ1-5 NA TRBV6-2/TRBV6-3 few TGTGCCAGCAGTTATGATCCCGCGGTCGTAGCCCAGCATTTT CASSYDPAVVAQHF
TRBJ1-6 NA TRBV18 NA TGTGCCAGCTCACCACAGGTCGATTCACCCCTCCACTTT CASSPQVDSPLHF
TRBJ1-1 NA TRBV6-2/TRBV6-3 NA TGTGCCAGCTGGACAGACAGAGAAGCTTTCTTT CASWTDREAFF
TRBJ1-4 NA TRBV19 NA TGTGCCAGTAGTACCCTGGGGGTGAAAGAAAAACTGTTTTTT CASSTLGVKEKLFF
TRBJ2-1 TRBD1 TRBV12-3/TRBV12-4 NA TGTGCCAGCAGTCCATACCGGGACAGCCCGAGAGGTCCCTTCTTC CASSPYRDSPRGPFF
TRBJ2-1 NA TRBV29-1 NA TGCAGCATAACCTGGGGCAGCGGAAACTACAATGAGCAGTTCTTC CSITWGSGNYNEQFF
TRBJ2-2 NA TRBV12-3/TRBV12-4 many TGTGCCAGCAGGCCCGGGGGAACCGGGGAGCTGTTTTTT CASRPGGTGELFF
TRBJ2-2 TRBD2 TRBV19 NA TGTGCCAGTAGCCCAAGCGGGAGTAATCCCGGGGAGCTGTTTTTT CASSPSGSNPGELFF